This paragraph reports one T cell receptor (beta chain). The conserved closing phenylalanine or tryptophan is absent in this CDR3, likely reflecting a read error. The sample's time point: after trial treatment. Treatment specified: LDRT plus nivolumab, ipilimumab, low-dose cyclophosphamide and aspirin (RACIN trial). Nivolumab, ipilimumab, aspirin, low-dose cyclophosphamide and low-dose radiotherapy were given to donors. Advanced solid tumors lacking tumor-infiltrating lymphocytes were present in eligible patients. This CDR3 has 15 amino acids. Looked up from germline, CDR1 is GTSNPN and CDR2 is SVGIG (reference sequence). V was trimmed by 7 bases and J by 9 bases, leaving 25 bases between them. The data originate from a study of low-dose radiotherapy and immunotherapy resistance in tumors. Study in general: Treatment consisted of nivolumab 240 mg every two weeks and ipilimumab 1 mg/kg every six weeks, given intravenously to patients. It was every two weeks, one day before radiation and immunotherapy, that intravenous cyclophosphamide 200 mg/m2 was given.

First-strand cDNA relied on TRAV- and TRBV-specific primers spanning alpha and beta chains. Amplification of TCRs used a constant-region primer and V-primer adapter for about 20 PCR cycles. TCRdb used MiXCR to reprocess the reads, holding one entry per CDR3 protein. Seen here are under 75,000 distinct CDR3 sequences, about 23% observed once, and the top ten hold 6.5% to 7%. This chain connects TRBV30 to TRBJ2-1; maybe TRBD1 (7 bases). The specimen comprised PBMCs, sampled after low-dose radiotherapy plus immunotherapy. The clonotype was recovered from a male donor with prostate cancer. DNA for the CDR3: TGTGCCTTGGGGGGTCGCAGGGGGTCTTTGAGTGAGCAGTTCGTC. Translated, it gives CALGGRRGSLSEQFV.